This is a list of T cell receptor beta chains from one sample in a study of PD-1 blockade in classical Hodgkin lymphoma. Produced via immunoSEQ multiplex PCR; TCRdb's table is partial and in-frame only. Here the sample spans approximately 12,000 clones, about 80% being singletons. Here the sequenced sample was peripheral blood mononuclear cells (PBMCs), taken at baseline. The receptors were sampled from a human donor with classical Hodgkin lymphoma. Each CDR3 is given with its conserved first and last residue. A D gene is named only where the DNA matches it firmly. For some rows the clone size is stated as once, few or many, or as a class when expanded; others skip it.

V gene	CDR3 length	J gene	D gene	clone size	CDR3 DNA	CDR3 protein
TRBV11-2	15	TRBJ2-2	TRBD1	.	TGTGCCAGCAGCCTCTCAGGGGGTAGGACCGGGGAGCTGTTTTTT	CASSLSGGRTGELFF
TRBV7-8	14	TRBJ2-7	.	.	TGTGCCAGCAGCTTAGGGGGTACCTCCTACGAGCAGTACTTC	CASSLGGTSYEQYF
TRBV18	14	TRBJ2-7	.	.	TGTACCAGCTCACCACTCGGGACTGCCTACGAGCAGTACTTC	CTSSPLGTAYEQYF
TRBV9	14	TRBJ2-7	.	few	TGTGCCAGCAGCGCCCCTTGGGGGTCCTACGAGCAGTACTTC	CASSAPWGSYEQYF
TRBV15	16	TRBJ1-6	TRBD1	.	TGTGCCACCTTGGGGACAGCCCGGCAGGTAAATTCACCCCTCCACTTT	CATLGTARQVNSPLHF
TRBV18	18	TRBJ2-5	TRBD2	.	TGTGCCAGCTCACCACCGTCCAGGGCGGGGGGGCTTCGGGAGACCCAGTACTTC	CASSPPSRAGGLRETQYF
TRBV7-2	16	TRBJ1-6	.	.	TGTGCCAGCAGCCCGGACGGGAGCTCCTATAATTCACCCCTCCACTTT	CASSPDGSSYNSPLHF
TRBV7-2	14	TRBJ2-5	.	.	TGTGCCAGCAGCTTAAATGGGGGGCAAGAGACCCAGTACTTC	CASSLNGGQETQYF
TRBV10-3	14	TRBJ2-1	.	.	TGTGCCATCACCCAAGGTCCAGGGATCAATGAGCAGTTCTTC	CAITQGPGINEQFF
TRBV7-2	15	TRBJ2-7	.	.	TGTGCCAGCAGCTTAGGCAGATATCGCTCCTACGAGCAGTACTTC	CASSLGRYRSYEQYF
TRBV4-2	14	TRBJ2-7	TRBD1	.	TGTGCCAGCAGCACGACAGGGGGCATGTACGAGCAGTACTTC	CASSTTGGMYEQYF
TRBV5-7	15	TRBJ1-4	.	.	TGTGCCAGCAGCTCTTCCCCCGTCTTGACAGAAAAACTGTTTTTT	CASSSSPVLTEKLFF
TRBV10-3	15	TRBJ2-1	TRBD1	.	TGTGCCATCAGTGATGGACAGGGAGTATTCAATGAGCAGTTCTTC	CAISDGQGVFNEQFF
TRBV11-2	13	TRBJ2-3	.	.	TGTGCCGGCAGTCGGTTTGGGTCAGATACGCAGTATTTT	CAGSRFGSDTQYF
TRBV4-3	16	TRBJ2-7	.	.	TGCGCCAGCAGCCAAGAAACCGGGGCAGTTACCTACGAGCAGTACTTC	CASSQETGAVTYEQYF
TRBV25-1	15	TRBJ1-2	TRBD1	.	TGTGCCAGCAGTGAACCCGGGACAGCCAACTATGGCTACACCTTC	CASSEPGTANYGYTF
TRBV19	15	TRBJ1-4	.	.	TGTGCCAGTAGTCGGAACAGGGTGACTAATGAAAAACTGTTTTTT	CASSRNRVTNEKLFF
TRBV19	13	TRBJ2-7	.	.	TGTGCCAGTAGTATCGGTAGGAGGGGCGAGCAGTACTTC	CASSIGRRGEQYF
TRBV10-3	14	TRBJ1-2	TRBD1	.	TGTGCCATCACCGGGACAGAGGCCGGCTATGGCTACACCTTC	CAITGTEAGYGYTF
TRBV28	14	TRBJ2-5	.	.	TGTGCCAGCAGTTCCCCCCGTGGCATGGAGACCCAGTACTTC	CASSSPRGMETQYF
TRBV18	13	TRBJ2-7	TRBD1	.	TGTGCCAGCTCACCACGACAGGGAGACGAGCAGTACTTC	CASSPRQGDEQYF
TRBV7-2	14	TRBJ2-7	TRBD2	.	TGTGCCAGCAGCCCCGGGACTAGTGTCTACGAGCAGTACTTC	CASSPGTSVYEQYF
TRBV7-9	17	TRBJ1-3	TRBD1	.	TGTGCCAGCAGCCTATACTCCGGACAGGGAACGGCAAACACCATATATTTT	CASSLYSGQGTANTIYF
TRBV12-5	15	TRBJ2-1	.	.	TGTGCTAGTGGTTTCGCAGGGGGGGCCTCCAATGAGCAGTTCTTC	CASGFAGGASNEQFF
TRBV5-8	15	TRBJ1-2	TRBD1	.	TGTGCCAGCAGCTTGGCGGACAGGGGGACCTATGGCTACACCTTC	CASSLADRGTYGYTF
TRBV27	18	TRBJ2-7	.	.	TGTGCCAGCAGTTTATACTCTTTCGGGCAGAAACCACCCTACGAGCAGTACTTC	CASSLYSFGQKPPYEQYF
TRBV7-6	18	TRBJ1-1	TRBD1	.	TGTGCCAGCAGCTTAGCGGGCAGGGGACAGACCCTGAACACTGAAGCTTTCTTT	CASSLAGRGQTLNTEAFF
TRBV28	15	TRBJ2-1	TRBD2	.	TGTGCCAGCACCCCCGTTACTAGCGGGGGTTATGAGCAGTTCTTC	CASTPVTSGGYEQFF
TRBV7-6	15	TRBJ1-6	.	once	TGTGCCAGCAGCTACCGCGGGGGAACTAACTCACCCCTCCACTTT	CASSYRGGTNSPLHF
TRBV7-2	14	TRBJ2-3	.	once	TGTGCCAGCAGCTTCTATGGGGTCGGAGATACGCAGTATTTT	CASSFYGVGDTQYF
TRBV27	12	TRBJ1-1	TRBD1	.	TGTGCCAGCAGTTTATCAGGGGGCAAAGCTTTCTTT	CASSLSGGKAFF
TRBV5-1	14	TRBJ2-2	.	.	TGCGCCAGCAGTCACCTACAGGGCACCGGGGAGCTGTTTTTT	CASSHLQGTGELFF
TRBV7-8	12	TRBJ2-3	.	.	TGTGCCAGCAGTCGATACACAGATACGCAGTATTTT	CASSRYTDTQYF
TRBV6-1	13	TRBJ1-1	.	once	TGTGCCAGCAGAGTACAGGGGAACACTGAAGCTTTCTTT	CASRVQGNTEAFF
TRBV27	15	TRBJ2-1	.	once	TGTGCCAGCAGTTCGGGACTGTACTCCTACAATGAGCAGTTCTTC	CASSSGLYSYNEQFF
TRBV14	16	TRBJ2-3	TRBD1	.	TGTGCCAGCAGCGAATGGACAGGGTTTCTCACAGATACGCAGTATTTT	CASSEWTGFLTDTQYF
TRBV27	16	TRBJ2-5	TRBD2	.	TGTGCCAGCAGTCGTGTCGCGGGGGGCAAAGTCGGGACCCAGTACTTC	CASSRVAGGKVGTQYF
TRBV4-2	14	TRBJ2-3	.	.	TGTGCCAGCAGCCAAGCTGGAGGGACAGATACGCAGTATTTT	CASSQAGGTDTQYF
TRBV2	11	TRBJ2-5	.	.	TGTGCCAGCAATATCCCGGGGACCCAGTACTTC	CASNIPGTQYF
TRBV28	14	TRBJ1-6	TRBD1	once	TGTGCCAGCAGTTTCGGGACAGGGTATTCACCCCTCCACTTT	CASSFGTGYSPLHF
TRBV4-2	15	TRBJ2-7	TRBD1	.	TGTGCCAGCAGCCAAGCTCACGACAGGGCAGTCGAGCAGTACTTC	CASSQAHDRAVEQYF
TRBV15	15	TRBJ1-6	.	.	TGTGCCACCAGCAGAGATTGGTCCCAGAATTCACCCCTCCACTTT	CATSRDWSQNSPLHF